This TCR beta chain is from a study of OX40 agonist ivuxolimab in advanced cancers. As for the study more broadly: Ivuxolimab, which targeted the costimulatory receptor OX40 (CD134), was an agonistic, fully human IgG2 monoclonal antibody. Intravenous ivuxolimab was administered to patients every 2 weeks at six dose levels: 0.01, 0.1, 0.3, 1.5, 3 and 10 mg/kg. In the dose-escalation cohort, more than 80% of patients were male, and the mean age was approximately 60 years with a range of about 20 to 90. The paper describes the monotherapy dose-escalation part (N of about 47 patients) of the phase I trial of ivuxolimab. The point of sequencing TCRbeta in the periphery was to test whether ivuxolimab changed TCR sequence diversity and drove clonal T-cell expansion. Prior anti-PD-1, anti-PD-L1 or anti-CTLA-4 therapy was permitted, and checkpoint inhibitors had been received by around 39% of dose-escalation patients. Among the approximately 50 dose-escalation patients, some 20 had hepatocellular carcinoma, 15 or so melanoma, 9 renal cell carcinoma and 9 head and neck cancer. Partial responses occurred in three dose-escalation patients, of whom one had hepatocellular carcinoma and two had cutaneous melanoma. General findings and caveats noted by the study authors: After ivuxolimab, more expanded clones were found on average in CD8+ T cells than in CD4+ T cells. Low levels of normalized T-cell clonal expansion were also seen in some patients who did not respond. In partial responders in the 0.1-3.0 mg/kg groups, normalized peripheral clonal expansion was found to be among the lowest, especially among CD8+ T cells. Clonal expansion of both CD4+ and CD8+ blood T cells was observed from baseline to week 6 at doses 0.1 to 3.0 mg/kg. The antigen specificity of the clonally expanded peripheral T cells was not determined.

Patients with a history of autoimmune disease or receiving systemic immunosuppression were excluded from the trial. Peripheral blood for TCR sequencing was collected from all dose cohorts at baseline, on cycle 4 day 1, and on cycle 7 day 1. Samples were obtained from an open-label, multicenter, first-in-human phase I dose-escalation trial of ivuxolimab. Adults with locally advanced or metastatic head and neck squamous cell, hepatocellular, melanoma or renal cell carcinoma were enrolled in the trial. CD4+ and CD8+ T cells were sorted separately from peripheral blood before TCR sequencing. Per the germline V gene, MDHEN is the CDR1 and SYDVKM is the CDR2. Including cysteine and phenylalanine, the CDR3 has 15 amino acids. Left in the record is the CDR3 DNA by itself, 45 bases read in frame from the first base. V loses 6 bases, J loses 0 bases, and the germline ends lie 15 bases apart. Genomic DNA was isolated from the sorted cells so that the TCRbeta CDR3 region could be sequenced. The immunoSEQ Assay was used for sequencing of TCRbeta CDR3 regions. TCRdb took over this immuneACCESS table, retaining in-frame rearrangements with V and J assigned. Such tables are incomplete; in checked studies, under half of the missing clones stem from an unresolved V gene, and the remainder is unexplained. This sample gives about 69,000 clones in total; around 90% of them show up just once. Less than 3.5% of the sample is held by the ten biggest clonotypes.

As for this clone: This receptor's antigen is unknown. No qualities accompany the bases; no much larger clone lies one base away.

The clonotype originates from an adult with an advanced solid tumor such as melanoma, head and neck, liver or kidney cancer. Sequencing was performed on CD4+ or CD8+ T cells sorted from blood, taken in a trial of the OX40 agonist ivuxolimab. The chain uses TRBV28 and TRBJ2-7; possibly the D gene is TRBD2, per 6 matching bases. The CDR3 is CASRSPGGDSYEQYF. The sequenced DNA: TGTGCCAGCAGATCGCCCGGGGGTGACTCCTACGAGCAGTACTTC.